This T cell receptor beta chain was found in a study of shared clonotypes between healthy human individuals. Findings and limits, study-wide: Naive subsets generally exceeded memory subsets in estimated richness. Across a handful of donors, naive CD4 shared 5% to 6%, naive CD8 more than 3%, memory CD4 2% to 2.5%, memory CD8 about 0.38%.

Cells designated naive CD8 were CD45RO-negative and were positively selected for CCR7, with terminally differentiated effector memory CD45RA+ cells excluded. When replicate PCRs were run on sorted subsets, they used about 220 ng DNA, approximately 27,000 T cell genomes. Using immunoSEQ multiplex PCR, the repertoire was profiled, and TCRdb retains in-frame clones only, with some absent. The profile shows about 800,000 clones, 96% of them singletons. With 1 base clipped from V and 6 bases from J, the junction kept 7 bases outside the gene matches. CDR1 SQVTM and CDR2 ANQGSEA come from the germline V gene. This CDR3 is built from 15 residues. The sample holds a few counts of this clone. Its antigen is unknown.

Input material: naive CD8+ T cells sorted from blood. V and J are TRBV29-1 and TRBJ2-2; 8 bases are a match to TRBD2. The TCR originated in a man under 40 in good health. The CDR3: CSVEATGTSSGELFF. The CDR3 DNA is TGCAGCGTTGAAGCCACCGGGACTAGTTCCGGGGAGCTGTTTTTT.